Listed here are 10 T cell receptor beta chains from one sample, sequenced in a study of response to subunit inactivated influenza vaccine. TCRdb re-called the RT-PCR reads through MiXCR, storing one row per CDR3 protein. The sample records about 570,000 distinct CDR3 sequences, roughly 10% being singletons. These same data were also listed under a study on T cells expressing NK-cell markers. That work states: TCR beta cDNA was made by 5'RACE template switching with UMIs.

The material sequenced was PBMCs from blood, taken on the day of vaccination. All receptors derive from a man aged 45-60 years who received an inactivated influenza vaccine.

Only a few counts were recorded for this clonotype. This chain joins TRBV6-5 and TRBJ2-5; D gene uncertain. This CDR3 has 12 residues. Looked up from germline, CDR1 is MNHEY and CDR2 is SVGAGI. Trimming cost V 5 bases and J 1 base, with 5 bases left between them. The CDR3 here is CASSHRQETQYF. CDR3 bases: TGTGCCAGCAGTCACCGCCAAGAGACCCAGTACTTC.

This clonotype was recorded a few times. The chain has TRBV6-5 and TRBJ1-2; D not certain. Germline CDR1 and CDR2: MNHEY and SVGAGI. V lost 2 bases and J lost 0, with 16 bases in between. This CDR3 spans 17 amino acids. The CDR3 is CASSYLVGQPTNYGYTF. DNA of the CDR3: TGTGCCAGCAGTTACCTGGTAGGGCAGCCGACTAACTATGGCTACACCTTC.

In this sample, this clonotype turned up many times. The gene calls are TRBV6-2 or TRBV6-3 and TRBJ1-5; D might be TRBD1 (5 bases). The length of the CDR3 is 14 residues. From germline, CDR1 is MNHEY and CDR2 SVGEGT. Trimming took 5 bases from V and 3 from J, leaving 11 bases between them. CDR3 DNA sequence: TGTGCCAGCAGTCGGGACGGAAACAATCAGCCCCAGCATTTT. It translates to CASSRDGNNQPQHF.

CDR3 coding DNA: TGTGCCAGCAGCCGGGACGGGGAAAAACTGTTTTTT. Protein product: CASSRDGEKLFF. J is TRBJ1-4 and V is TRBV5-6; D may be TRBD1 (5 bases). Germline V gives CDR1 SGHDT, CDR2 YYEEEE. Trimming left V 4 bases short and J 8 bases short, with 9 bases between. The CDR3 totals 12 residues.

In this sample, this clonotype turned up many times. The CDR3 region is CASSGTYEQYF. Here the CDR3 DNA reads TGCGCCAGCAGCGGTACCTACGAGCAGTACTTC. This chain uses TRBV5-1 with TRBJ2-7; no clear D gene. Germline V CDR1 and CDR2: SGHRS, YFSETQ. The V end was cut by 4 bases, the J end by 2 bases, with 4 bases between. The CDR3 has 11 residues.

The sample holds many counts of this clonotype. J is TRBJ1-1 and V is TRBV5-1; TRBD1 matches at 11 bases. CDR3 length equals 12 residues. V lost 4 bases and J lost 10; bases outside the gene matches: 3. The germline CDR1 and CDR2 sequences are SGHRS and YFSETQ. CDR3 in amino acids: CASSTGQGAAFF. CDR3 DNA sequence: TGCGCCAGCAGCACTGGACAGGGGGCAGCTTTCTTT.

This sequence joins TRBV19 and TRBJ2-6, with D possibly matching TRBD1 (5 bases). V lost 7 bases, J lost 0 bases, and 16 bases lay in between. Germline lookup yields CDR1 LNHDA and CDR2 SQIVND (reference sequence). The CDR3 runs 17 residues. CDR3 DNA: TGTGCCAGTAAAGGAAACAGGTACCTCTCTGGGGCCAACGTCCTGACTTTC. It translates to CASKGNRYLSGANVLTF.

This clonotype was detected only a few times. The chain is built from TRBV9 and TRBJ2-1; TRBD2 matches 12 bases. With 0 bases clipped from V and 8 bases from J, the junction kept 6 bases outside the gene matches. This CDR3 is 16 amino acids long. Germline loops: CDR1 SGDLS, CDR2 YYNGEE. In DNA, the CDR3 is TGTGCCAGCAGCGTAGTGCTAGCGGGAGGGTTCGATGAGCAGTTCTTC. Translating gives CASSVVLAGGFDEQFF. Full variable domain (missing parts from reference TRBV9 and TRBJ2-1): DSGVTQTPKHLITATGQRVTLRCSPRSGDLSVYWYQQSLDQGLQFLIQYYNGEERAKGNILERFSAQQFPDLHSELNLSSLELGDSALYFCASSVVLAGGFDEQFFGPGTRLTVL.

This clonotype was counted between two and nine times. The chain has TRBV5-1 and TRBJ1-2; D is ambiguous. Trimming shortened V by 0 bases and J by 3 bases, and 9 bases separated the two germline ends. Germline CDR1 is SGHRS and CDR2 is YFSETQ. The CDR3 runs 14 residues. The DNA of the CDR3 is TGCGCCAGCAGCTTGGACCAGAGAGACTATGGCTACACCTTC. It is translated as CASSLDQRDYGYTF.

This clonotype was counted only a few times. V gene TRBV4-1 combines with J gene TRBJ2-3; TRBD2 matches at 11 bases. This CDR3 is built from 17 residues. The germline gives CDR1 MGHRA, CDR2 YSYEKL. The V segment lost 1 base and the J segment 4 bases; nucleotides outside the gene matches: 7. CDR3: CASSQVETSGVADTQYF. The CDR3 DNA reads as TGCGCCAGCAGCCAAGTAGAGACTAGCGGGGTCGCAGATACGCAGTATTTT.